This TCR beta chain was sequenced for a study of CD8 T cells in Susac syndrome. CD8+ and CD4+ T cells taken from blood had their TCR beta sequenced. The patients who served as multiple sclerosis controls were treatment-naive and had stable or active relapsing-remitting disease that fulfilled the revised McDonald criteria. Purification of the CD8+ and CD4+ T cells relied on negative isolation, and TEMRA cells underwent FACS enrichment. Germline values: CDR1 MNHEY, CDR2 SVGAGI. J lost 5 bases, V lost 3 bases, and 11 bases had no gene match. CDR3 length: 16 residues. Random hexamers were used to reverse transcribe the RNA input (about 0.5 to 1 ug). An immunoSEQ multiplex PCR generated amplified TCR beta CDR3 products spanning 54 Vbeta and 13 Jbeta. One entry per CDR3 protein results from TCRdb running MiXCR on the immunoSEQ multiplex PCR reads. The sample lists around 270,000 distinct CDR3 sequences, approximately 85% occurring once.

The J gene is TRBJ2-7, the V gene TRBV6-5; 9 bases agree with TRBD2. The source of this sequence is a human donor with multiple sclerosis. Specimen: CD8+ T cells from PBMCs. The DNA of the CDR3 is TGTGCCAGCAGTTATTTAGCGGGAGCGGTCATCCACGAGCAGTACTTC. Translating it yields CASSYLAGAVIHEQYF.